This T cell receptor beta chain was recovered during a study of T cells after yellow fever vaccination. The 5'RACE template-switching step produced TCR cDNA and added a universal primer site and UMIs. TCRdb used MiXCR to reprocess the 5' RACE reads, holding one entry per CDR3 protein. In the table there are 600,000 to 750,000 distinct CDR3 sequences, about 12% of which are singletons. The source of this sequence is a man aged 25-45 years who received the YFV17D yellow fever vaccine. The sequencing used PBMCs, collected on the day of the yellow fever booster vaccination.

The CDR3 DNA reads TGTGCCAGCAGACTGGGACAGCAACCGAATCAGCCCCAGCATTTT. It yields the protein CASRLGQQPNQPQHF. The chain employs TRBV2 and TRBJ1-5; TRBD1 matches at 7 bases. CDR1 and CDR2 from the germline V gene are SNHLY and FYNNEI. The CDR3 loop spans 15 amino acids. V was clipped by 6 bases and J by 4 bases; unmatched bases: 9.